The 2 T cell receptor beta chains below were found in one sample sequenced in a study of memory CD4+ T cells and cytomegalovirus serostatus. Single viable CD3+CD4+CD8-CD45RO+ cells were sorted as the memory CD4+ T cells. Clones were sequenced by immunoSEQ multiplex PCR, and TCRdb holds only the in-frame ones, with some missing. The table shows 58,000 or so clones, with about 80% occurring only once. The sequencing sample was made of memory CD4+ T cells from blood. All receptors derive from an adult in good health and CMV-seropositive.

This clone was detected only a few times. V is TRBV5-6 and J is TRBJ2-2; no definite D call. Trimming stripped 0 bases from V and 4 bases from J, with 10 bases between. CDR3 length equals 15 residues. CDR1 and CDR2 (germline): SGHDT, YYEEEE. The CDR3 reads CASSLGAGFTGELFF. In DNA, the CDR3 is TGTGCCAGCAGCTTGGGGGCCGGCTTCACCGGGGAGCTGTTTTTT.

The DNA for the CDR3 is TGTGCCAGCAGCTCACTGGTTAGCACTGAAGCTTTCTTT. The encoded protein is CASSSLVSTEAFF. This rearrangement joins TRBV7-9 to TRBJ1-1; D is uncertain. The CDR3 is 13 amino acids. V gave up 4 bases and J gave up 4 bases, with 10 bases separating them. Germline V CDR1 and CDR2: SEHNR, FQNEAQ (reference sequence).